These T cell receptor beta chains were read from a single sample in a study of blood T cell repertoires in COVID-19. Measured with immunoSEQ multiplex PCR; TCRdb has only the in-frame clones, and not every one. Of 65,000 to 70,000 clones listed, roughly 86% were seen once; the top ten hold 15% to 20%. Material: peripheral blood. The receptors were sampled from a man between 40 and 49 years old with COVID-19, enrolled during active disease. Both conserved end residues are part of each CDR3. The D gene is left open where the match is weak. A row's size may be missing; if present it is once, few, many or a size class.

CASSLAWGAINEQFF | TGTGCCAGCAGCTTAGCGTGGGGCGCGATCAATGAGCAGTTCTTC | TRBJ2-1 | - | TRBV7-2 | -
CASSWPATGTGELFF | TGTGCCAGCAGTTGGCCCGCGACAGGCACCGGGGAGCTGTTTTTT | TRBJ2-2 | - | TRBV6-5 | -
CAISDPRGRRQDTIYF | TGTGCCATCAGTGATCCGAGGGGCAGGAGACAGGACACCATATATTTT | TRBJ1-3 | - | TRBV10-3 | -
CASSPREPTSYYEQYF | TGTGCCAGCAGTCCTCGGGAGCCGACCTCCTACTACGAGCAGTACTTC | TRBJ2-7 | - | TRBV28 | -
CASTQDRGGTDTQYF | TGTGCCAGCACCCAGGACAGGGGTGGTACAGATACGCAGTATTTT | TRBJ2-3 | TRBD1 | TRBV6-5 | -
CASSQGQGVQGYTF | TGTGCCAGCAGCCAGGGACAGGGGGTGCAAGGCTACACCTTC | TRBJ1-2 | TRBD1 | TRBV3-1/TRBV3-2 | -
CASSSQADYNSPLHF | TGTGCCAGCAGCTCACAGGCGGATTATAATTCACCCCTCCACTTT | TRBJ1-6 | - | TRBV7-3 | -
CASSPRTVSSVGSYEQYF | TGCGCCAGCAGCCCCCGAACAGTCTCTTCGGTTGGCTCCTACGAGCAGTACTTC | TRBJ2-7 | - | TRBV5-1 | -
CASSLYSGANVLTF | TGTGCCAGCAGCCTCTACTCTGGGGCCAACGTCCTGACTTTC | TRBJ2-6 | - | TRBV5-6 | -
CASSHRGFGNQPQHF | TGTGCCAGCAGTCACAGGGGTTTCGGCAATCAGCCCCAGCATTTT | TRBJ1-5 | TRBD1 | TRBV5-6 | -
CASSRYTGGVGQPQHF | TGTGCCAGCAGCCGCTATACAGGGGGCGTAGGTCAGCCCCAGCATTTT | TRBJ1-5 | TRBD1 | TRBV7-9 | -
CASSQGAGPTDTQYF | TGTGCCAGCAGCCAAGGGGCGGGACCCACAGATACGCAGTATTTT | TRBJ2-3 | - | TRBV4-2 | -
CASSSRTGGPYEQYF | TGTGCCAGCAGCTCCCGGACAGGGGGCCCCTACGAGCAGTACTTC | TRBJ2-7 | TRBD1 | TRBV6-5 | once
CASSERGGRWGTGELFF | TGTGCCAGCAGTGAGCGGGGGGGCCGATGGGGCACCGGGGAGCTGTTTTTT | TRBJ2-2 | TRBD2 | TRBV6-1 | -
CARSGISDYGYTF | TGTGCCAGATCAGGGATTTCCGACTATGGCTACACCTTC | TRBJ1-2 | - | TRBV9 | -
CASSLPPSSGGMETQYF | TGTGCCAGCAGCTTACCCCCTTCTAGCGGGGGAATGGAGACCCAGTACTTC | TRBJ2-5 | TRBD2 | TRBV7-6 | -
CASRPQGVGEQYF | TGTGCCAGCAGACCCCAAGGGGTCGGCGAGCAGTACTTC | TRBJ2-7 | - | TRBV7-9 | -
CASSEAASGGGETQYF | TGTGCCAGCAGTGAAGCGGCTAGCGGGGGAGGCGAGACCCAGTACTTC | TRBJ2-5 | TRBD2 | TRBV6-1 | -
CASSELGGTYNEQFF | TGTGCCAGCAGTGAACTCGGGGGGACCTACAATGAGCAGTTCTTC | TRBJ2-1 | TRBD2 | TRBV6-1 | -
CASAPHDSPYGYTF | TGTGCCAGCGCGCCGCACGACAGTCCCTATGGCTACACCTTC | TRBJ1-2 | - | TRBV6-5 | -
CASSQEWDRGTDTQYF | TGCGCCAGCAGCCAAGAATGGGACAGGGGCACAGATACGCAGTATTTT | TRBJ2-3 | TRBD1 | TRBV4-1 | -
CASGVGAGNQPQHF | TGTGCCAGCGGTGTAGGGGCAGGGAATCAGCCCCAGCATTTT | TRBJ1-5 | - | TRBV19 | -
CASSPPTSGDYNEQFF | TGTGCCAGCTCACCACCAACTAGCGGGGACTACAATGAGCAGTTCTTC | TRBJ2-1 | TRBD2 | TRBV18 | -
CAWSAAGGGETQYF | TGTGCCTGGAGTGCCGCAGGGGGCGGGGAGACCCAGTACTTC | TRBJ2-5 | TRBD1 | TRBV30 | -
CASSEDRGSGYTF | TGTGCCAGCAGTGAGGACAGGGGATCTGGCTACACCTTC | TRBJ1-2 | TRBD1 | TRBV6-1 | -
CASSLITGSYEQYF | TGCGCCAGCAGCTTGATTACAGGATCCTACGAGCAGTACTTC | TRBJ2-7 | - | TRBV5-1 | once
CASSQEVEETQYF | TGTGCCAGCAGTCAGGAAGTAGAAGAGACCCAGTACTTC | TRBJ2-5 | - | TRBV11-3 | -
CASSVSVGRGVTGELFF | TGTGCCAGCAGCGTCTCCGTCGGACGCGGGGTGACCGGGGAGCTGTTTTTT | TRBJ2-2 | - | TRBV9 | -
CAWSVRGATDTQYF | TGTGCCTGGAGTGTCCGGGGGGCCACAGATACGCAGTATTTT | TRBJ2-3 | - | TRBV30 | -
CASSPGQRGEKLFF | TGCGCCAGCAGCCCGGGACAGAGGGGTGAAAAACTGTTTTTT | TRBJ1-4 | TRBD1 | TRBV5-1 | -
CVRSFWTGGAVRSYEQYF | TGTGTCAGAAGCTTTTGGACAGGGGGCGCGGTACGTTCCTACGAGCAGTACTTC | TRBJ2-7 | - | TRBV7-5 | -
CASSQDQLYGYTF | TGTGCCAGCAGCCAAGATCAGTTGTATGGCTACACCTTC | TRBJ1-2 | - | TRBV3-1/TRBV3-2 | -
CASSHRQASRPQHF | TGTGCCAGCAGCCACCGACAGGCCAGCCGGCCCCAGCATTTT | TRBJ1-5 | - | TRBV5-8 | few
CASSKTANTEAFF | TGTGCCAGCAGCAAGACAGCAAACACTGAAGCTTTCTTT | TRBJ1-1 | - | TRBV12-3/TRBV12-4 | -
CASSSLAESGANVLTF | TGTGCCAGCAGCTCTCTTGCGGAGTCTGGGGCCAACGTCCTGACTTTC | TRBJ2-6 | - | TRBV3-1/TRBV3-2 | -
CASRTTGGNTEAFF | TGTGCCAGCAGAACGACAGGGGGCAACACTGAAGCTTTCTTT | TRBJ1-1 | TRBD1 | TRBV6-6 | -
CASSPLAGSYEQYF | TGTGCCAGCAGTCCACTAGCGGGGTCCTACGAGCAGTACTTC | TRBJ2-7 | TRBD2 | TRBV2 | -
CSVYTGGEQYF | TGCAGCGTGTACACCGGCGGAGAGCAGTACTTC | TRBJ2-7 | - | TRBV29-1 | few
CASSDGTPPYNEQFF | TGTGCCAGCAGTGATGGGACTCCACCTTACAATGAGCAGTTCTTC | TRBJ2-1 | - | TRBV7-6 | medium-sized
CSAPRPDSGNTEAFF | TGCAGCGCCCCCCGGCCGGACAGTGGGAACACTGAAGCTTTCTTT | TRBJ1-1 | - | TRBV29-1 | -
CATQGASNEKLFF | TGTGCCACCCAGGGGGCGTCTAATGAAAAACTGTTTTTT | TRBJ1-4 | TRBD1 | TRBV10-3 | -
CASRSGQGDPLNGYTF | TGTGCCAGCAGGTCGGGACAGGGTGACCCGCTAAATGGCTACACCTTC | TRBJ1-2 | TRBD1 | TRBV6-6 | -
CSYTRAYEQYF | TGCAGCTACACTCGGGCCTACGAGCAGTACTTC | TRBJ2-7 | - | TRBV29-1 | -
CASSYDRNSPLHF | TGTGCCAGCAGTTATGATCGGAATTCACCCCTCCACTTT | TRBJ1-6 | - | TRBV6-5 | -
CASSLGPVHQETQYF | TGTGCCAGCAGCTTGGGTCCAGTACACCAAGAGACCCAGTACTTC | TRBJ2-5 | - | TRBV5-4 | few
CASSTLTGGSEQYF | TGTGCCAGCAGTACCCTGACGGGGGGGTCCGAGCAGTACTTC | TRBJ2-7 | TRBD2 | TRBV28 | -
CASSRTSQETQYF | TGTGCCAGCAGCCGGACTAGCCAAGAGACCCAGTACTTC | TRBJ2-5 | TRBD2 | TRBV3-1/TRBV3-2 | -
CASSERFAGNQPQHF | TGTGCCAGCAGTGAACGTTTCGCGGGCAATCAGCCCCAGCATTTT | TRBJ1-5 | - | TRBV6-1 | -
CASSLETGTGGRETQYF | TGTGCCAGCAGTTTAGAGACCGGGACAGGGGGCCGAGAGACCCAGTACTTC | TRBJ2-5 | TRBD1 | TRBV27 | -
CASSLAGTGSGYTF | TGCGCCAGCAGCTTGGCCGGGACAGGGTCGGGCTACACCTTC | TRBJ1-2 | TRBD1 | TRBV5-1 | once
CASSATGAVTEAFF | TGTGCCAGCAGTGCCACAGGGGCGGTCACTGAAGCTTTCTTT | TRBJ1-1 | TRBD1 | TRBV6-4 | -